The present T cell receptor (beta chain) was sequenced within a study of blood T cell repertoires in COVID-19. In the study overall: In each case, the material was cDNA or gDNA derived from T cells, B-cell-depleted T cells, or PBMCs.

The CDR3 sequence is 14 residues long. V was trimmed by 0 bases and J by 6 bases, leaving 12 bases between them. Germline V gene data show CDR1 as SEHNR and CDR2 as FQNEAQ (reference sequence). Sequenced by immunoSEQ multiplex PCR; TCRdb stores in-frame clones only, minus some. This table holds 150,000 to 200,000 clones, 78% found once. The V and J genes are TRBV7-9 and TRBJ2-7; the D gene is possibly TRBD1 (5 bases). Sequenced: peripheral blood. This TCR was sampled from an elderly woman with active or convalescent COVID-19. Here the CDR3 DNA reads TGTGCCAGCAGCTTAGCGGGCAGGGTGGGCGAGCAGTACTTC. Translating gives CASSLAGRVGEQYF.